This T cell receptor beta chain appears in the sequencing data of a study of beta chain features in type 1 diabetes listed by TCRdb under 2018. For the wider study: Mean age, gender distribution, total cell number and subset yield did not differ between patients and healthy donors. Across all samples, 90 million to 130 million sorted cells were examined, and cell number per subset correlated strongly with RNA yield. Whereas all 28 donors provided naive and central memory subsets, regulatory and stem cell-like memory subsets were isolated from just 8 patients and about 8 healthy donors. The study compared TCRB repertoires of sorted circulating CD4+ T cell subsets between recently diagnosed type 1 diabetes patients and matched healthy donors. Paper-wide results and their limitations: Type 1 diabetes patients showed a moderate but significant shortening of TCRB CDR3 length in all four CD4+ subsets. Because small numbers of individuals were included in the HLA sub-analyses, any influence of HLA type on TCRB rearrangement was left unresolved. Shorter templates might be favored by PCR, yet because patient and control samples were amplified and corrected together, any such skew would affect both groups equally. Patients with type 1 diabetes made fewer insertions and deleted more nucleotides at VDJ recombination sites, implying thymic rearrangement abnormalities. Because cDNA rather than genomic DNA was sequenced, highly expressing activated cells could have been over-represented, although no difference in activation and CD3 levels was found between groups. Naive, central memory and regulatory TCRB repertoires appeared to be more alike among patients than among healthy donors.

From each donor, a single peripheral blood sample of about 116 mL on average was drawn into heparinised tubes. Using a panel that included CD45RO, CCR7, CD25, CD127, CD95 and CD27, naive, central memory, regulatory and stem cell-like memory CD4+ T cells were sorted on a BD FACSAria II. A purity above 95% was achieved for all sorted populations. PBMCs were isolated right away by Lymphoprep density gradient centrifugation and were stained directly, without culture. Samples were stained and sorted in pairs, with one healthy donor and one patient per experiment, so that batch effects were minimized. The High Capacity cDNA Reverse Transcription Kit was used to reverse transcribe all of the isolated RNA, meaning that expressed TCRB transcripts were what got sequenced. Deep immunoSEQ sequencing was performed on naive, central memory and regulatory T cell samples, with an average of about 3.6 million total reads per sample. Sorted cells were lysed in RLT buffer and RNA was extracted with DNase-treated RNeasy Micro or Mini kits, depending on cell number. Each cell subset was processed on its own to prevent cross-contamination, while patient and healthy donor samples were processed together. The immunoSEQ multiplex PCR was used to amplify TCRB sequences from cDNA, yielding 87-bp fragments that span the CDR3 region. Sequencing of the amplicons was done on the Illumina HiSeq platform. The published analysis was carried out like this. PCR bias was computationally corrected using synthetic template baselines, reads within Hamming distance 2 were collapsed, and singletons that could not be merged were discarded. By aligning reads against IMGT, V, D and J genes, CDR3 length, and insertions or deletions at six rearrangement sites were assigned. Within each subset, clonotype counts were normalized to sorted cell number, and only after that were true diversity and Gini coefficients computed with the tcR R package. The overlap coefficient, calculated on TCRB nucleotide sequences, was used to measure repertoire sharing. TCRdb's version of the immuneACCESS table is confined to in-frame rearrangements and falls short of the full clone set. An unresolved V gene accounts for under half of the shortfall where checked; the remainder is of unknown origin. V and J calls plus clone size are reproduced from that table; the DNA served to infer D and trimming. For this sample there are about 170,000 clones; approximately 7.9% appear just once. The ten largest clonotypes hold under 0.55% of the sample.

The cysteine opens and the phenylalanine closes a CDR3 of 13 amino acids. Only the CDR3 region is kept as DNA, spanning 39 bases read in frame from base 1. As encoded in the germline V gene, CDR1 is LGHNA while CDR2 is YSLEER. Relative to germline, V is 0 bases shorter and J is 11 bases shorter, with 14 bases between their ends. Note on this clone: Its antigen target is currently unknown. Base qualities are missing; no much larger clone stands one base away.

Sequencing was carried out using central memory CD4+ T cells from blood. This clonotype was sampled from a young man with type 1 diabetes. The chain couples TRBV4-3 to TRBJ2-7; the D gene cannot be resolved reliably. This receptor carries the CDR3 CASSQDQSTAEYF. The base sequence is TGCGCCAGCAGCCAAGATCAGAGTACTGCGGAGTACTTC.